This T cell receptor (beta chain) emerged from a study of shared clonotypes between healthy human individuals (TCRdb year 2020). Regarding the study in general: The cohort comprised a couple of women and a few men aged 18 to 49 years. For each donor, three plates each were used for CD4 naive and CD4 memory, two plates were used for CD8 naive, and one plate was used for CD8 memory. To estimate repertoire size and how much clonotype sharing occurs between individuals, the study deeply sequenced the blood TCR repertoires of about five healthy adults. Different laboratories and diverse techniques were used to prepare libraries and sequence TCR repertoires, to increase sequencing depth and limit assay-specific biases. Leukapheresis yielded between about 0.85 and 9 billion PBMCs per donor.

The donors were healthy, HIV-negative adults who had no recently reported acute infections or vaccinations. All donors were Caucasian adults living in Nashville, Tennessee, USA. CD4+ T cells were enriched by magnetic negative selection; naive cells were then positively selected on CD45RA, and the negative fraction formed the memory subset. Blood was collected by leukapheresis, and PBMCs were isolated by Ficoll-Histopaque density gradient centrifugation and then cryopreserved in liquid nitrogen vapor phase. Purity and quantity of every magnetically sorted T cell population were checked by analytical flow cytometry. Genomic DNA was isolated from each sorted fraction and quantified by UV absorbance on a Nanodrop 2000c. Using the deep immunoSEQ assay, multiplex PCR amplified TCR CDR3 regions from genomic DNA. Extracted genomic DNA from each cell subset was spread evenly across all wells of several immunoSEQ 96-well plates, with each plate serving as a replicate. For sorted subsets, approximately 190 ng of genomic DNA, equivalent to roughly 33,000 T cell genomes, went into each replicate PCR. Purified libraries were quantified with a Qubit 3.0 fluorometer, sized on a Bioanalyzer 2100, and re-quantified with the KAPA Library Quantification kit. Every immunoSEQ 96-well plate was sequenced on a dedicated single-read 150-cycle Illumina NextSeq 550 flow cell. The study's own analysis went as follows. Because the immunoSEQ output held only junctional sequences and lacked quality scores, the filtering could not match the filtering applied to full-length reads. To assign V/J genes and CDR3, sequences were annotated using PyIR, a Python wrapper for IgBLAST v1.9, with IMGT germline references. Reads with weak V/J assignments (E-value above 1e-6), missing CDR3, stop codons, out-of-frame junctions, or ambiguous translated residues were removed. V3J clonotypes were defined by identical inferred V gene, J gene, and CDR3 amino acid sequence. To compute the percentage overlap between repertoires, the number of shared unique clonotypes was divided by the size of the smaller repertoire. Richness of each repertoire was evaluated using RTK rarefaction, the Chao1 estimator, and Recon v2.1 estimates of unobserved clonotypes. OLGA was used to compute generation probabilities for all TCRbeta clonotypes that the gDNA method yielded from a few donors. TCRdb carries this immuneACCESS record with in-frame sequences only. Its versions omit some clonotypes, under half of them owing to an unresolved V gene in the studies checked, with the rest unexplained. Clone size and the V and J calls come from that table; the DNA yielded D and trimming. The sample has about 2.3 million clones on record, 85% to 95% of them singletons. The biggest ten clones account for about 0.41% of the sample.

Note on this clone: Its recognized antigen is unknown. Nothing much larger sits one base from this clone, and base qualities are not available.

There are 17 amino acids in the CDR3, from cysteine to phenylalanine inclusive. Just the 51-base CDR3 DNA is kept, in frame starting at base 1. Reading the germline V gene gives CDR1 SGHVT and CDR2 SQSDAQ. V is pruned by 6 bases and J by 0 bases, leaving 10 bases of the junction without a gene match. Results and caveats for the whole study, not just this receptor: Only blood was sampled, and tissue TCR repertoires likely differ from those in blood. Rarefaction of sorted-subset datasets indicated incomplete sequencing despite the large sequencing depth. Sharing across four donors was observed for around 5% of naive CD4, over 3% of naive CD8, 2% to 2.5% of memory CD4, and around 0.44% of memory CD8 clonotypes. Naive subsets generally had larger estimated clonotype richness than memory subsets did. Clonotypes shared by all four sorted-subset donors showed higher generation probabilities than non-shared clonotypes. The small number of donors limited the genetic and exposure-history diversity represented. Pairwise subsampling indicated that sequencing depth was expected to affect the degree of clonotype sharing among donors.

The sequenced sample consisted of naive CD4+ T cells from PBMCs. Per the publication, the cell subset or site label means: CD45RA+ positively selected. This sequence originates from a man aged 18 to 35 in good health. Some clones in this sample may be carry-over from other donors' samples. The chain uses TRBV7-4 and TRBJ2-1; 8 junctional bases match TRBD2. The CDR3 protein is CASSSARLARSYNEQFF. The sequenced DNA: TGTGCCAGCAGTTCTGCTCGACTAGCGCGCTCCTACAATGAGCAGTTCTTC. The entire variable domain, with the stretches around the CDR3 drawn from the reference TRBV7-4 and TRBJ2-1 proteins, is GAGVSQSPRYKVAKRGRDVALRCDSISGHVTLYWYRQTLGQGSEVLTYSQSDAQRDKSGRPSGRFSAERPERSVSTLKIQRTEQGDSAVYLCASSSARLARSYNEQFFGPGTRLTVL.